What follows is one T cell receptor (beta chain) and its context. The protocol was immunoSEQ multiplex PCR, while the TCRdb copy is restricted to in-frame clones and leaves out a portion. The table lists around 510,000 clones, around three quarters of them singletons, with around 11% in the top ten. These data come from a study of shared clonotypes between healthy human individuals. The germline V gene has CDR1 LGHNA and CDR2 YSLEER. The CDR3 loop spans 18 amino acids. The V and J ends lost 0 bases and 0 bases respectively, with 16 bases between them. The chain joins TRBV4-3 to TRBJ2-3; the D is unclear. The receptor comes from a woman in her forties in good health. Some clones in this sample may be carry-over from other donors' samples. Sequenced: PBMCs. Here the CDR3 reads CASSQEGPFIRSTDTQYF. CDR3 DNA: TGCGCCAGCAGCCAAGAGGGCCCCTTTATACGGAGCACAGATACGCAGTATTTT.